The next 29 T cell receptor beta chains were all read from a single sample in a study of blood T cell repertoires in COVID-19. Method: immunoSEQ multiplex PCR; TCRdb's copy keeps in-frame clones and lacks some. The repertoire holds 200,000 to 250,000 clones, with 82% as singletons. The source material was PBMCs or T cells enriched from blood (not recorded which). The receptors were sampled from a woman aged 55-69 years who had recovered from COVID-19.

The genes are TRBV7-2 and TRBJ1-2; 7 bases agree with TRBD1. CDR1 is SGHTA and CDR2 is FQGNSA in the germline V gene. The junction had 12 bases not matched to a gene; V was cut back by 1 base and J by 7 bases. This CDR3 is 16 amino acids long. As DNA, the CDR3 is TGTGCCAGCAGCTTAGGTCGGACAGGCCTTTGGGGTGGCTACACCTTC. Its translation is CASSLGRTGLWGGYTF.

This clone has ten or more counts. The chain couples TRBV11-2 to TRBJ2-2; 9 bases are a match to TRBD2. The V and J ends lost 1 base and 5 bases, in that order; junction bases with no gene match: 2. The germline V gene has CDR1 SGHAT and CDR2 FQNNGV. The CDR3 loop spans 15 amino acids. This chain's CDR3 is CASSLVAGATGELFF. As DNA, the CDR3 is TGTGCCAGCAGCTTAGTAGCGGGAGCGACCGGGGAGCTGTTTTTT.

The genes are TRBV19 and TRBJ1-2, with 11 bases matching TRBD1. CDR1 and CDR2 (germline): LNHDA, SQIVND (reference sequence). V was pared by 8 bases and J by 3 bases, with 11 bases of the junction left unmatched. This CDR3 is built from 16 residues. The CDR3 DNA reads as TGTGCCAGTCGCAGGGACAGGGGGAATGGTGACTATGGCTACACCTTC. The encoded protein is CASRRDRGNGDYGYTF.

The rearrangement uses TRBV6-5 and TRBJ2-4; D perhaps matches TRBD1 (5 bases). The germline V gene encodes CDR1 MNHEY and CDR2 SVGAGI. The ends were cut back, 6 bases at V and 0 bases at J, with 9 bases in the middle. The CDR3 has 14 residues. CDR3 in amino acids: CASRAGLAKNIQYF. The CDR3 bases are TGTGCCAGCAGGGCAGGGCTAGCCAAAAACATTCAGTACTTC.

The chain carries TRBV5-1 and TRBJ2-7; possibly TRBD1 for D (6 bases). The length of the CDR3 is 17 residues. The germline CDR1 and CDR2 sequences are SGHRS and YFSETQ. Trimming cost V 0 bases and J 4 bases, with 20 bases left between them. CDR3 residues: CASSLGVNRDIFYEQYF. The CDR3 coding sequence is TGCGCCAGCAGCTTGGGGGTGAACCGGGACATCTTTTACGAGCAGTACTTC.

The chain is built from TRBV7-3 and TRBJ1-6, with D maybe TRBD1 (5 bases). Trimming removed 0 bases from V and 5 bases from J, with 8 bases in between. The CDR3 length is 15 residues. The germline V gene encodes CDR1 SGHTA and CDR2 FQGTGA. Here the CDR3 DNA reads TGTGCCAGCAGCTTAACAGGGACTAATAATTCACCCCTCCACTTT. Translation: CASSLTGTNNSPLHF.

The chain's CDR3 is CASSLGGGQPQHF. CDR3 nucleotide sequence: TGTGCCAGCAGTTTAGGGGGCGGGCAGCCCCAGCATTTT. The rearrangement joins TRBV25-1 to TRBJ1-5, with 7 nucleotides matching TRBD1. The V segment lost 5 bases and the J segment 7 bases; nucleotides outside the gene matches: 5. The germline CDR1 and CDR2 sequences are MGHDK and SYGVNS. The CDR3 has 13 residues.

This clone has more than one count but fewer than ten. V is TRBV29-1 and J is TRBJ2-1; 8 nucleotides match TRBD2. This CDR3 is 15 amino acids long. Germline V gene lookup returns CDR1 SQVTM and CDR2 ANQGSEA. CDR3 region: CSQTTGTRRRDEQFF. CDR3 nucleotides: TGCAGTCAAACTACCGGGACTAGACGGAGGGATGAGCAGTTCTTC.

Comment on this clone: The same CDR3 can be traced to other DNA sequences in this sample. The chain has TRBV18 and TRBJ1-1, with D unresolved. V was shortened by 3 bases and J by 2 bases, with 7 bases between the two germline ends. CDR3 length equals 13 residues. Germline V lookup: CDR1 KGHSH, CDR2 LQKENI. The CDR3 loop is CASSPSPNTEAFF. CDR3 DNA sequence: TGTGCCAGCTCACCTAGTCCAAACACTGAAGCTTTCTTT.

J is TRBJ1-1 and V is TRBV12-3 or TRBV12-4; no clear D. V lost 3 bases and J 7 bases, leaving 12 bases between the germline ends. CDR3 size: 13 residues. As DNA, the CDR3 is TGTGCCAGCAGTTTTGATTTGCGCGTTGAAGCTTTCTTT. Protein: CASSFDLRVEAFF.

The gene calls are TRBV7-6 and TRBJ2-1, with 7 bases aligning to TRBD2. From germline, CDR1 is SGHVS and CDR2 FNYEAQ. The CDR3 consists of 15 residues. J gave up 0 bases and V 3 bases, and 2 bases lay outside the gene matches. As DNA, the CDR3 is TGTGCCAGCAGCTTGGGGGGGGGCTCCTACAATGAGCAGTTCTTC. Translated: CASSLGGGSYNEQFF.

The chain carries TRBV11-1 and TRBJ1-1; D gene ambiguous. V lost 4 bases and J lost 7, with 7 bases in between. The CDR3 loop spans 11 amino acids. Germline CDR1 reads SGHAT; CDR2 reads FQDESV (reference sequence). DNA for the CDR3: TGTGCCAGCAGCTCTTACAATGAAGCTTTCTTT. This codes for CASSSYNEAFF.

The chain uses TRBV29-1 and TRBJ1-2; D is unresolved. The germline V and J ends were trimmed by 1 base and 7 bases, with 10 bases remaining between them. Germline lookup yields CDR1 SQVTM and CDR2 ANQGSEA. CDR3 length: 12 residues. CDR3 residues: CSVEGGIAGYTF. The DNA for the CDR3 is TGCAGCGTTGAAGGCGGCATAGCTGGCTACACCTTC.

The gene calls are TRBV2 and TRBJ2-3; 8 nucleotides align to TRBD2. The germline V gene has CDR1 SNHLY and CDR2 FYNNEI. The trim removed 5 bases at V and 4 bases at J, leaving 11 bases unmatched. The CDR3 loop spans 16 amino acids. The CDR3 sequence is CASSRPGLAEADTQYF. CDR3 in DNA: TGTGCCAGCAGTCGACCCGGACTAGCTGAGGCAGATACGCAGTATTTT.

This rearrangement joins TRBV27 to TRBJ2-7; D possibly corresponds to TRBD2 (6 bases). The CDR3 has 14 residues. V lost 3 bases and J 1 base, leaving 10 bases between the germline ends. Germline CDR1 reads MNHEY; CDR2 reads SMNVEV (reference sequence). CDR3: CASSFLATSYEQYF. CDR3 sequence (DNA): TGTGCCAGCAGTTTTCTAGCGACGTCCTACGAGCAGTACTTC.

CDR3: CASSQAGPAYGYTF. CDR3 DNA sequence: TGTGCCAGCTCACAGGCAGGGCCCGCCTATGGCTACACCTTC. The chain links TRBV18 to TRBJ1-2; D is possibly TRBD1 (5 bases). The CDR3 extends over 14 amino acids. Germline values: CDR1 KGHSH, CDR2 LQKENI. The V gene lost 4 bases and the J gene lost 4 bases, with 13 bases spanning the gap. The full variable domain, its missing parts supplied by reference TRBV18 and TRBJ1-2, is NAGVMQNPRHLVRRRGQEARLRCSPMKGHSHVYWYRQLPEEGLKFMVYLQKENIIDESGMPKERFSAEFPKEGPSILRIQQVVRGDSAAYFCASSQAGPAYGYTFGSGTRLTVV.

The chain couples TRBV2 to TRBJ2-3; 9 bases line up with TRBD2. The ends lost 6 bases at V and 4 bases at J; junction bases unmatched: 5. CDR3 length: 14 residues. CDR1 SNHLY and CDR2 FYNNEI come from the germline V gene. CDR3 protein: CASRGLALPDTQYF. The CDR3 DNA is TGTGCCAGCAGAGGACTAGCGTTGCCAGATACGCAGTATTTT.

V usage is TRBV5-6 and J usage is TRBJ2-4; 9 bases are a match to TRBD2. J gave up 8 bases and V 2 bases, and 5 bases lay outside the gene matches. The germline V gene has CDR1 SGHDT and CDR2 YYEEEE. There are 14 residues in the CDR3. The CDR3 loop reads CASSFGLATDIQYF. Written as DNA, the CDR3 is TGTGCCAGCAGCTTCGGACTAGCGACAGACATTCAGTACTTC.

This clone showed up just a few times. The chain is built from TRBV20-1 and TRBJ1-1; D is undetermined. Deletions cut 3 bases from V and 6 bases from J, with 8 bases between. The CDR3 is made up of 11 amino acids. CDR1 is DFQATT and CDR2 is SNEGSKA in the germline V gene (reference sequence). The CDR3: CSASEGAEAFF. CDR3 DNA sequence: TGCAGTGCTAGCGAGGGAGCTGAAGCTTTCTTT.

V is TRBV27 and J is TRBJ2-1, with D perhaps TRBD1 (6 bases). Trimming took 4 bases from V and 8 from J, leaving 15 bases between them. Looked up from germline, CDR1 is MNHEY and CDR2 is SMNVEV (reference sequence). The CDR3 contains 14 residues. The CDR3 reads CASSSHIRQDEQFF. The CDR3 DNA reads TGTGCCAGCAGTTCGCATATTCGACAGGATGAGCAGTTCTTC.

This chain connects TRBV5-4 to TRBJ1-3, with TRBD1 matching over 7 bases. The junction had 13 bases not matched to a gene; V was cut back by 4 bases and J by 3 bases. The CDR3 loop spans 17 amino acids. Per germline, CDR1 SGHNT and CDR2 YYREEE (reference sequence). The CDR3 coding sequence is TGTGCCAGCAGCGTCCCGGGGGACAGCGCAAGTGGAAACACCATATATTTT. Translated: CASSVPGDSASGNTIYF.

The chain carries TRBV15 and TRBJ1-3; 7 bases are shared with TRBD1. The CDR3 sequence is 15 residues long. Germline V lookup: CDR1 LNHNV, CDR2 YYDKDF (reference sequence). V lost 3 bases to trimming and J lost 0 bases; unmatched junction nucleotides: 2. CDR3 residues: CATSRGDSSGNTIYF. The CDR3 coding sequence is TGTGCCACCAGCAGGGGGGACAGCTCTGGAAACACCATATATTTT.

The chain employs TRBV7-2 and TRBJ2-1, with D unclear. The CDR3 length is 13 residues. The ends were cut back, 2 bases at V and 6 bases at J, with 8 bases in the middle. Germline-derived CDR1 and CDR2 are SGHTA and FQGNSA. The CDR3 region is CASSLQVPNEQFF. The CDR3 DNA follows: TGTGCCAGCAGCTTACAGGTTCCCAATGAGCAGTTCTTC.

This clone came up once. This chain connects TRBV7-2 to TRBJ2-3, with a tentative D call TRBD2 (7 bases). Per germline, CDR1 SGHTA and CDR2 FQGNSA. Trimming left V 6 bases short and J 3 bases short, with 19 bases between. The CDR3 spans 16 residues. CDR3 nucleotides: TGTGCCAGCAGTCTTTGGGGGGGCGGGAGTACAGATACGCAGTATTTT. Amino acid sequence: CASSLWGGGSTDTQYF.

The V and J genes are TRBV7-2 and TRBJ2-5; 8 nucleotides line up with TRBD2. V lost 1 base and J lost 5; bases outside the gene matches: 6. Germline assignment: CDR1 SGHTA and CDR2 FQGNSA. The CDR3 runs to 15 residues. The CDR3 DNA reads TGTGCCAGCAGCTTAGATCTAGCGGGTGGGGAGACCCAGTACTTC. It encodes CASSLDLAGGETQYF.

The J gene is TRBJ1-3, the V gene TRBV10-1; D not certain. This CDR3 is 14 amino acids long. Germline loops: CDR1 WNHNN, CDR2 SYGVQD (reference sequence). Trimming took 3 bases from V and 0 from J, leaving 6 bases between them. The CDR3 DNA follows: TGCGCCAGCAGTGAAGCCTTCTCTGGAAACACCATATATTTT. Translation gives CASSEAFSGNTIYF.

The CDR3 region has the DNA TGTGCCATCAGTCCCAGTGACATTATTGAAGCTTTCTTT. Translation: CAISPSDIIEAFF. The chain combines TRBV10-3 with TRBJ1-1; D uncertain. The CDR3 is 13 amino acids. CDR1 is ENHRY, CDR2 SYGVKD, per germline. Trimming took off 5 bases at V and 7 bases at J, with 14 bases between the two ends.

This chain joins TRBV5-6 and TRBJ1-2, with D perhaps TRBD1 (6 bases). Germline V gene data show CDR1 as SGHDT and CDR2 as YYEEEE. The length of the CDR3 is 14 residues. The V end was cut by 0 bases, the J end by 8 bases, with 14 bases between. The CDR3 DNA reads TGTGCCAGCAGCTTGGAACGGGGGGCGCTGGGCTACACCTTC. Amino acids: CASSLERGALGYTF.

The V call is TRBV29-1, the J call TRBJ1-1, with D unresolved. With 4 bases removed from V and 1 base from J, the gap between germline ends came to 7 bases. The CDR3 has 12 amino acids. Germline assignment: CDR1 SQVTM and CDR2 ANQGSEA. CDR3 coding DNA: TGCAGCGTTGTGAGAACGAACACTGAAGCTTTCTTT. It codes for CSVVRTNTEAFF.